Below, 24 T cell receptor beta chains from the same sample are listed, as sequenced in a study of blood T cell repertoires in COVID-19. Using immunoSEQ multiplex PCR, the repertoire was profiled, and TCRdb retains in-frame clones only, with some absent. The sample carries under 200,000 clones, about 82% recorded once. What was sequenced was PBMCs or T cells enriched from blood (not recorded which). These receptors were obtained from a man aged 40-49 years with acute COVID-19.

J is TRBJ1-1 and V is TRBV6-6, with TRBD1 matching 8 bases. Germline V lookup: CDR1 MNHNY, CDR2 SVGAGI (reference sequence). Unmatched junction bases numbered 3, after V lost 11 bases and J lost 1 base. The CDR3 contains 12 residues. DNA of the CDR3: TGTGCCGTCGGACAGGGGAACACTGAAGCTTTCTTT. Translating gives CAVGQGNTEAFF.

V usage is TRBV27 and J usage is TRBJ1-1, with 7 bases identical to TRBD1. The junction had 11 bases not matched to a gene; V was cut back by 6 bases and J by 1 base. Germline lookup yields CDR1 MNHEY and CDR2 SMNVEV (reference sequence). This CDR3 is built from 16 residues. The CDR3 reads CASRRGTQGGNTEAFF. Here the CDR3 DNA reads TGTGCCAGCAGACGCGGGACTCAGGGGGGGAACACTGAAGCTTTCTTT.

The V call is TRBV2, the J call TRBJ2-2; 8 nucleotides agree with TRBD1. CDR1 is SNHLY and CDR2 is FYNNEI in the germline V gene. The CDR3 is 18 residues long. The V segment lost 7 bases and the J segment 1 base; nucleotides outside the gene matches: 14. CDR3 bases: TGTGCCAGCAAGACAGGGGATCAGGCGGCGGAGAACACCGGGGAGCTGTTTTTT. Residues: CASKTGDQAAENTGELFF.

V and J are TRBV18 and TRBJ2-7; D is unclear. The V and J ends lost 3 bases and 4 bases respectively, with 4 bases between them. This CDR3 comprises 11 residues. Germline V gene data show CDR1 as KGHSH and CDR2 as LQKENI. CDR3 region: CASSPEYEQYF. The DNA of the CDR3 is TGTGCCAGCTCACCGGAGTACGAGCAGTACTTC.

Only one count was recorded for this clone. The chain couples TRBV30 to TRBJ2-3; no clear D. The CDR3 runs to 11 residues. Trimming shortened V by 2 bases and J by 5 bases, and 5 bases separated the two germline ends. Germline V gene lookup returns CDR1 GTSNPN and CDR2 SVGIG (reference sequence). The chain's CDR3 is CAWSPKDTQYF. DNA of the CDR3: TGTGCCTGGAGTCCCAAAGATACGCAGTATTTT.

The chain links TRBV19 to TRBJ2-7, with 8 bases lining up with TRBD2. The germline V gene encodes CDR1 LNHDA and CDR2 SQIVND (reference sequence). The CDR3 covers 14 residues. Trimming removed 3 bases from V and 6 bases from J; junction bases left unmatched: 7. The CDR3 protein is CASSISPAGGEQYF. DNA for the CDR3: TGTGCCAGTAGTATTTCCCCCGCGGGGGGCGAGCAGTACTTC.

The V gene is TRBV27, the J gene TRBJ2-1; 10 nucleotides agree with TRBD1. With V trimmed by 5 bases and J by 9 bases, 10 bases remained unmatched. CDR1 is MNHEY and CDR2 is SMNVEV in the germline V gene (reference sequence). CDR3 length equals 15 residues. The CDR3 here is CASSGGQGGLREQFF. CDR3 DNA sequence: TGTGCCAGCAGTGGTGGACAGGGGGGCCTCCGTGAGCAGTTCTTC.

The chain employs TRBV7-9 and TRBJ2-1; tentative D call: TRBD2 (5 bases). The V gene lost 1 base and the J gene lost 3 bases, with 19 bases spanning the gap. Germline CDR1 SEHNR, CDR2 FQNEAQ (reference sequence). The CDR3 sequence is 18 residues long. Written as DNA, the CDR3 is TGTGCCAGCAGCTTAGTCCACCTGAGCGGAGAACTCTACAATGAGCAGTTCTTC. Protein: CASSLVHLSGELYNEQFF.

The chain uses TRBV7-2 and TRBJ2-1; possibly TRBD1 for D (5 bases). Germline V gives CDR1 SGHTA, CDR2 FQGNSA. This CDR3 spans 15 amino acids. V was cut by 2 bases and J by 9 bases, with 17 bases left in between. CDR3 protein: CASSLPQGTRTEQFF. The CDR3 coding sequence is TGTGCCAGCAGCTTACCGCAGGGAACCCGGACTGAGCAGTTCTTC.

The J gene is TRBJ1-4, the V gene TRBV15; D unclear. The CDR3 sequence is 16 residues long. From germline, CDR1 is LNHNV and CDR2 YYDKDF (reference sequence). The V and J ends lost 0 bases and 8 bases respectively, with 16 bases between them. DNA for the CDR3: TGTGCCACCAGCAGAGATCTGGGCAGGACTGGGGAAAAACTGTTTTTT. Protein: CATSRDLGRTGEKLFF. Drawing the rest from reference TRBV15 and TRBJ1-4, the complete variable domain is DAMVIQNPRYQVTQFGKPVTLSCSQTLNHNVMYWYQQKSSQAPKLLFHYYDKDFNNEADTPDNFQSRRPNTSFCFLDIRSPGLGDTAMYLCATSRDLGRTGEKLFFGSGTQLSVL.

This clone has only one observation. The rearrangement links TRBV9 to TRBJ2-5; tentative D call: TRBD2 (6 bases). The CDR3 length is 16 residues. V was shortened by 0 bases and J by 0 bases, with 12 bases between the two germline ends. Germline CDR1 is SGDLS and CDR2 is YYNGEE. As DNA, the CDR3 is TGTGCCAGCAGCGTAGGGCCGGCGGGATACCAAGAGACCCAGTACTTC. It is translated as CASSVGPAGYQETQYF. Full variable domain (rest looked up from reference TRBV9 and TRBJ2-5): DSGVTQTPKHLITATGQRVTLRCSPRSGDLSVYWYQQSLDQGLQFLIQYYNGEERAKGNILERFSAQQFPDLHSELNLSSLELGDSALYFCASSVGPAGYQETQYFGPGTRLLVL.

V and J are TRBV3-1 (or the pseudogene TRBV3-2) and TRBJ1-5; D is possibly TRBD1 (5 bases). This CDR3 spans 13 amino acids. V shed 0 bases and J shed 7 bases, with 7 bases lying between them. The V gene's germline CDR1 is LGHDT and CDR2 YNNKEL (reference sequence). As DNA, the CDR3 is TGTGCCAGCAGCCAAGATGCAGGGCAGCCCCAGCATTTT. Translated: CASSQDAGQPQHF.

V gene TRBV6-6 combines with J gene TRBJ1-5; TRBD1 agrees at 9 bases. Trimming took 5 bases from V and 6 from J; bases not matched to a gene: 14. The germline CDR1 and CDR2 sequences are MNHNY and SVGAGI (reference sequence). The CDR3 sequence is 17 residues long. The CDR3 loop reads CASSRGTGNVIGQPQHF. The DNA of the CDR3 is TGTGCCAGCAGTCGGGGGACAGGGAATGTTATAGGTCAGCCCCAGCATTTT.

CDR3 in amino acids: CASSQGLAGSYEQYF. CDR3 bases: TGTGCCAGCAGCCAAGGGCTAGCGGGATCCTACGAGCAGTACTTC. The V and J genes are TRBV3-1 (or the pseudogene TRBV3-2) and TRBJ2-7; 9 bases agree with TRBD2. CDR1 is LGHDT, CDR2 YNNKEL, per germline (reference sequence). The CDR3 is 15 amino acids. Trimming at V came to 1 base and at J to 1 base, leaving 2 bases not matched to a gene.

The chain uses TRBV7-4 and TRBJ2-7; TRBD1 matches at 11 bases. The CDR3 sequence is 17 residues long. Germline V gene sequence: CDR1 SGHVT, CDR2 SQSDAQ. Trimming took 0 bases from V and 2 from J; bases not matched to a gene: 6. CDR3 sequence (DNA): TGTGCCAGCAGCTTAGCCACGAGGACAGGGGGCGCCTACGAGCAGTACTTC. Its translation: CASSLATRTGGAYEQYF.

CDR3 loop: CASSQVHLANTGELFF. CDR3 sequence (DNA): TGCGCCAGCAGCCAAGTACACCTCGCGAACACCGGGGAGCTGTTTTTT. The chain combines TRBV4-1 with TRBJ2-2; D uncertain. In germline, CDR1 is MGHRA, CDR2 YSYEKL. The germline V and J ends were trimmed by 1 base and 0 bases, with 9 bases remaining between them. The CDR3 runs to 16 residues.

The genes are TRBV9 and TRBJ2-3; 10 bases agree with TRBD2. The junction had 5 bases not matched to a gene; V was cut back by 4 bases and J by 0 bases. This CDR3 comprises 16 residues. CDR1 and CDR2 from the germline V gene are SGDLS and YYNGEE. CDR3 loop: CASSPGLAISTDTQYF. CDR3 coding DNA: TGTGCCAGCAGCCCGGGACTAGCGATTAGCACAGATACGCAGTATTTT.

This clone was recorded once. This rearrangement joins TRBV21-1 to TRBJ2-7; the D call in the table, TRBD2, was not verified against the DNA. TRBV21-1 is a documented pseudogene. The CDR3 is 14 amino acids. The CDR3 loop is CASSGRERGYEQYF. CDR3 nucleotide sequence: TGTGCCAGCAGCGGACGGGAGAGGGGATACGAGCAGTACTTC.

The rearrangement links TRBV7-9 to TRBJ1-6; D might be TRBD1 (5 bases). Germline V gene data show CDR1 as SEHNR and CDR2 as FQNEAQ (reference sequence). V gave up 5 bases and J gave up 7 bases, with 12 bases separating them. CDR3 length equals 14 residues. The CDR3 sequence: CASSPRVWNSPLHF. The CDR3 nucleotides are TGTGCCAGCAGCCCCAGGGTGTGGAATTCACCCCTCCACTTT.

The chain employs TRBV7-9 and TRBJ1-1, with 9 nucleotides matching TRBD1. This CDR3 spans 15 amino acids. CDR1 is SEHNR and CDR2 is FQNEAQ in the germline V gene (reference sequence). With 5 bases clipped from V and 4 bases from J, the junction kept 8 bases outside the gene matches. CDR3 sequence: CASSPVQGAVTEAFF. The DNA of the CDR3 is TGTGCCAGCAGCCCCGTACAGGGGGCCGTCACTGAAGCTTTCTTT.

The chain couples TRBV24-1 to TRBJ2-6; TRBD1 agrees at 9 bases. Losses at the gene ends were 3 bases for V and 1 base for J; bases not matched to a gene: 6. CDR3 size: 18 residues. Germline V gives CDR1 KGHDR, CDR2 SFDVKD. The CDR3 sequence is CATSDATGTGSGANVLTF. The CDR3 region has the DNA TGTGCCACCAGTGATGCTACCGGGACAGGGTCTGGGGCCAACGTCCTGACTTTC.

V is TRBV6-2 or TRBV6-3 and J is TRBJ2-5; D may be TRBD1 (6 bases). V was trimmed by 0 bases and J by 4 bases, leaving 18 bases between them. CDR3 length: 17 amino acids. Looked up from germline, CDR1 is MNHEY and CDR2 is SVGEGT. The CDR3 DNA sequence: TGTGCCAGCAGTTACTCGAAACAGGGTACCGGTCCAGAGACCCAGTACTTC. Its protein product is CASSYSKQGTGPETQYF.

This sequence joins TRBV27 and TRBJ1-5, with 9 bases matching TRBD1. The CDR3 spans 15 residues. The junction had 3 bases not matched to a gene; V was cut back by 3 bases and J by 3 bases. Germline V gene sequence: CDR1 MNHEY, CDR2 SMNVEV (reference sequence). The CDR3 loop reads CASSLTGGSNQPQHF. The CDR3 nucleotides are TGTGCCAGCAGTTTGACAGGGGGTTCCAATCAGCCCCAGCATTTT.

This clone was counted between two and nine times. This chain connects TRBV6-5 to TRBJ1-6; D is uncertain. V lost 7 bases, J lost 7 bases, and 17 bases lay in between. The CDR3 covers 15 residues. Germline V gene sequence: CDR1 MNHEY, CDR2 SVGAGI. CDR3 bases: TGTGCCAGCAAAACACGTCGGGAAGCAAATTCACCCCTCCACTTT. Amino acids: CASKTRREANSPLHF.